The 10 T cell receptor beta chains below were found in one sample sequenced in a study of blood T cell repertoires in COVID-19. Assay used: immunoSEQ multiplex PCR; TCRdb lists only in-frame clones, some missing. The repertoire has hundreds of thousands of clones, 88% of them found once; the top ten carry 0.7% to 0.85%. Sequencing used peripheral blood. The receptors stem from a woman aged 25-40 years with acute or convalescent COVID-19.

The chain recombines TRBV9 with TRBJ1-5; 9 bases fit TRBD1. The CDR3 has 15 residues. With V trimmed by 4 bases and J by 6 bases, 8 bases remained unmatched. Looked up from germline, CDR1 is SGDLS and CDR2 is YYNGEE. CDR3 in amino acids: CASSLEGQGSQPQHF. The CDR3 DNA sequence: TGTGCCAGCAGCCTAGAAGGACAGGGGTCTCAGCCCCAGCATTTT.

V usage is TRBV5-1 and J usage is TRBJ2-3, with 10 bases that match TRBD2. J gave up 3 bases and V 4 bases, and 2 bases lay outside the gene matches. Germline-derived CDR1 and CDR2 are SGHRS and YFSETQ. The CDR3 has 14 residues. In nucleotides, the CDR3 is TGCGCCAGCAGCACGGGACTAGCGACAGATACGCAGTATTTT. Amino acids: CASSTGLATDTQYF.

Comments on this clone: The junction differs from germline at one of its ends, possibly a read error. The rearrangement uses TRBV7-7 and TRBJ2-5; D is perhaps TRBD2 (5 bases). The length of the CDR3 is 15 residues. CDR1 is SSHAT and CDR2 is FNYEAQ in the germline V gene (reference sequence). The CDR3 DNA reads TGTGCTAGCAGCCCCCATGCGGGCCCACAAGAGACCCAGTACTTC. Amino acids: CASSPHAGPQETQYF.

The chain combines TRBV7-2 with TRBJ2-7; TRBD2 matches 9 bases. The CDR3 runs 16 residues. Germline V gene data show CDR1 as SGHTA and CDR2 as FQGNSA. V trimming: 5 bases; J trimming: 2 bases; junction bases outside the gene matches: 10. The CDR3 sequence: CASSKPQAGGAYEQYF. The CDR3 DNA sequence: TGTGCCAGCAGCAAACCCCAAGCGGGAGGTGCCTACGAGCAGTACTTC. Full variable domain (remainder filled in from reference TRBV7-2 and TRBJ2-7): GAGVSQSPSNKVTEKGKDVELRCDPISGHTALYWYRQSLGQGLEFLIYFQGNSAPDKSGLPSDRFSAERTGGSVSTLTIQRTQQEDSAVYLCASSKPQAGGAYEQYFGPGTRLTVT.

The table lists this clone with a count of one. At the DNA level, this CDR3 is encoded by other sequences in the same sample as well. V and J are TRBV6-5 and TRBJ2-7, with 9 bases lining up with TRBD1. Looked up from germline, CDR1 is MNHEY and CDR2 is SVGAGI. This CDR3 contains 13 residues. Trimming cost V 6 bases and J 7 bases; bases outside gene matches: 7. As DNA, the CDR3 is TGTGCCAGCAGGGAGAACAGGGGGCGAGAGCAGTACTTC. Protein: CASRENRGREQYF.

The chain has TRBV6-5 and TRBJ1-5; TRBD1 is a possible D gene (6 bases). CDR3 size: 13 residues. The germline gives CDR1 MNHEY, CDR2 SVGAGI. Trimming pared 10 bases from V and 0 bases from J, leaving 10 bases between. The CDR3 nucleotides are TGTGCCATCGACAGGAATAGCAATCAGCCCCAGCATTTT. It yields the protein CAIDRNSNQPQHF.

This chain uses TRBV9 with TRBJ1-5, with TRBD1 identical over 9 bases. V trimming: 2 bases; J trimming: 4 bases; junction bases outside the gene matches: 16. The CDR3 extends over 19 amino acids. Germline loops: CDR1 SGDLS, CDR2 YYNGEE. The CDR3 DNA sequence: TGTGCCAGCAGCGTGGGGAGGGGGAAGGACAGGGGAGTAAATCAGCCCCAGCATTTT. Translation gives CASSVGRGKDRGVNQPQHF.

In this sample, this clone turned up once. The chain joins TRBV19 to TRBJ2-7; TRBD1 matches 11 bases. Germline lookup yields CDR1 LNHDA and CDR2 SQIVND (reference sequence). Trimming removed 3 bases from V and 2 bases from J; junction bases left unmatched: 3. This CDR3 is 15 amino acids long. The CDR3 here is CASSMGQGVAYEQYF. DNA of the CDR3: TGTGCCAGTAGTATGGGACAGGGGGTCGCCTACGAGCAGTACTTC.

The chain has TRBV15 and TRBJ2-7, with D tentatively TRBD2 (6 bases). Trimming removed 0 bases from V and 0 bases from J, with 15 bases in between. The CDR3 has 17 amino acids. Germline V gene lookup returns CDR1 LNHNV and CDR2 YYDKDF (reference sequence). The CDR3 is CATSRDFSSAVSYEQYF. The CDR3 coding sequence is TGTGCCACCAGCAGAGATTTCTCTAGCGCAGTCTCCTACGAGCAGTACTTC.

This sequence joins TRBV5-1 and TRBJ1-1; 12 positions match TRBD1. The J segment lost 7 bases and the V segment lost 3 bases, leaving 4 bases of the junction unmatched. The CDR3 spans 14 residues. The germline CDR1 and CDR2 sequences are SGHRS and YFSETQ. CDR3 loop: CASSSGTGGNEAFF. DNA for the CDR3: TGCGCCAGCAGCTCCGGGACAGGGGGCAATGAAGCTTTCTTT.